The subject of this entry is one TCR beta chain. Its antigen remains unidentified. The CDR3 totals 14 residues. V shed 2 bases and J shed 10 bases, with 12 bases lying between them. Germline V CDR1 and CDR2: MNHEY, SVGAGI. This sample was included in a study of T cell responses to AZD1222 COVID-19 vaccine. Study summary: Second doses were pooled across both intervals (about 4 or about 12 weeks).

Sequencing was performed with immunoSEQ multiplex PCR; in TCRdb, only in-frame clones are kept and a portion is missing. The sample records 250,000 or so clones, 80% to 95% being singletons. Study results and limitations: The repertoires were collected only after the peak T cell response. Donors were largely white British and mainly female; clonal diversity was possibly underestimated. Spike-specific TCR breadth and depth rose after two AZD1222 doses.

V and J are TRBV6-5 and TRBJ1-6; a weak D match, TRBD1 (5 bases). The sample was peripheral blood, taken on day 0 of AZD1222 vaccination. The TCR originated in an adult in good health. This CDR3 reads CASSYRGRGSPLHF. DNA for the CDR3: TGTGCCAGCAGTTACAGGGGAAGAGGATCACCCCTCCACTTT.